This T cell receptor beta chain was identified during a study of blood T cell repertoires in COVID-19. Overall study: COVID-19 samples from acute and convalescent phases originated in the United States, Italy and Spain.

The germline CDR1 and CDR2 sequences are MNHEY and SVGAGI. V was pared by 6 bases and J by 5 bases, with 10 bases between. This CDR3 contains 12 residues. Participants came from fewer than 25 US areas, aged roughly 18 to 89 years. Sequencing used immunoSEQ multiplex PCR; TCRdb keeps in-frame clones, though not all of them. The sample shows around 380,000 clones, around 87% of them seen only once. Sequencing was carried out using PBMCs or T cells enriched from blood (not recorded which). The rearrangement joins TRBV6-5 to TRBJ1-2, with a tentative D call TRBD1 (6 bases). This clonotype was obtained from a man aged 25 to 40 who had recovered from COVID-19. DNA for the CDR3: TGTGCCAGCAGCCTAACAGGGTATGGCTACACCTTC. This codes for CASSLTGYGYTF.